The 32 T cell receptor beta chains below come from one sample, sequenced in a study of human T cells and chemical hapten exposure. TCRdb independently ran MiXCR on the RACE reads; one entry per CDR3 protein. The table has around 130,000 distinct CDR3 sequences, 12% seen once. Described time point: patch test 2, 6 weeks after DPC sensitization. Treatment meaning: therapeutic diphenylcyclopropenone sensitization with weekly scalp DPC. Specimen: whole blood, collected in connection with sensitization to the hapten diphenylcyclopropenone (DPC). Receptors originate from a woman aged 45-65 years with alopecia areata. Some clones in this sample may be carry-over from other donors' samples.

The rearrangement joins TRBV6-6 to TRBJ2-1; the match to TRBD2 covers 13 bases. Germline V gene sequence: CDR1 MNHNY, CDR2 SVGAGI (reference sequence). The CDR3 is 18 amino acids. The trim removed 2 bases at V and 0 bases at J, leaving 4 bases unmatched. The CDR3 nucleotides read TGTGCCAGCAGTTACGCGACTAGCGGGAGGACCTCCTACAATGAGCAGTTCTTC. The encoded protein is CASSYATSGRTSYNEQFF.

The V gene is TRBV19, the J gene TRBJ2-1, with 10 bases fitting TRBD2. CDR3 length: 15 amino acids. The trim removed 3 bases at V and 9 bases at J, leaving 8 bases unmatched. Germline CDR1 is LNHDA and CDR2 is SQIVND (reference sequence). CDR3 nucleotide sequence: TGTGCCAGTAGTATCGTAGCGGGAGGTCGAGGTGAGCAGTTCTTC. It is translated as CASSIVAGGRGEQFF. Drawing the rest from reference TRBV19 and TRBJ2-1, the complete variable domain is DGGITQSPKYLFRKEGQNVTLSCEQNLNHDAMYWYRQDPGQGLRLIYYSQIVNDFQKGDIAEGYSVSREKKESFPLTVTSAQKNPTAFYLCASSIVAGGRGEQFFGPGTRLTVL.

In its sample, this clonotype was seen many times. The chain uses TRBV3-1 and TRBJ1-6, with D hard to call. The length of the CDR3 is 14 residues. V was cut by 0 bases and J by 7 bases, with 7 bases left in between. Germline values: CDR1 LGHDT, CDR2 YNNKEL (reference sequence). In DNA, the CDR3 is TGTGCCAGCAGCCAAGAAATAAGGAATTCACCCCTCCACTTT. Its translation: CASSQEIRNSPLHF.

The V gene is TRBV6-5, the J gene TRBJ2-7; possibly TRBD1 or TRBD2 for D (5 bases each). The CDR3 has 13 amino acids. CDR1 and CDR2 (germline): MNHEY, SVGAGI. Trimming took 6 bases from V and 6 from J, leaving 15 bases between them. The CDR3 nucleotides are TGTGCCAGCAGAAACAGTGCCGGGACCGAGCAGTACTTC. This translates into CASRNSAGTEQYF.

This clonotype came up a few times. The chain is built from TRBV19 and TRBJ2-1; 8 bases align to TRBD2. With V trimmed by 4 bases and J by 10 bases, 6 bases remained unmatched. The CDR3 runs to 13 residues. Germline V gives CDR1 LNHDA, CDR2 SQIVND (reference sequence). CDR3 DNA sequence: TGTGCCAGTAGTACTCGACTAGCGCGCGAGCAGTTCTTC. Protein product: CASSTRLAREQFF.

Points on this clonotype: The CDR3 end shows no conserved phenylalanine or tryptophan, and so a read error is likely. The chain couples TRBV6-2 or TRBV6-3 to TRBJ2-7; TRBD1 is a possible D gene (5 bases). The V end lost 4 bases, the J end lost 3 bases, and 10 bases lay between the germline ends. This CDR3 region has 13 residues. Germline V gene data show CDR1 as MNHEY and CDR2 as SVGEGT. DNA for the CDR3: TGTGCCAGCAGTTCGACAGAGAACTACGAGCAGTACTTA. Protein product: CASSSTENYEQYL.

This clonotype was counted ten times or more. The DNA of the CDR3 is TGTGCCAGCTCACCAGGACAGGGGGTGGGTGAAGCTTTCTTT. Encoded protein: CASSPGQGVGEAFF. This chain uses TRBV18 with TRBJ1-1; the match to TRBD1 covers 10 bases. J lost 7 bases, V lost 2 bases, and 4 bases had no gene match. CDR1 is KGHSH, CDR2 LQKENI, per germline. This CDR3 region has 14 residues.

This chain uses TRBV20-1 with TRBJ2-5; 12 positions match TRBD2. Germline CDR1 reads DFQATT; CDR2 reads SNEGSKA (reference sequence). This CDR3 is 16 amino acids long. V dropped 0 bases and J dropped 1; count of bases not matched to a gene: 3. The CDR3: CSARETSGRTQETQYF. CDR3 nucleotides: TGCAGTGCTAGAGAAACTAGCGGGAGGACCCAAGAGACCCAGTACTTC.

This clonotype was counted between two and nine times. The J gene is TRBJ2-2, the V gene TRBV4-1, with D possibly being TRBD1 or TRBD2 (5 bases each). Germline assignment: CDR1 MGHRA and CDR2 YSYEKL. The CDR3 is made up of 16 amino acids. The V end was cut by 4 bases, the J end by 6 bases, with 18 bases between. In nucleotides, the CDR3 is TGCGCCAGCAGCCGCGGACCCCAGGGCGGGTCCGGGGAGCTGTTTTTT. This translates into CASSRGPQGGSGELFF.

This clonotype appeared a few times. The CDR3 coding sequence is TGTGCCAGCACTAATGTCCAGAGGTTCGGCCGAGAGACCCAGTACTTC. It yields the protein CASTNVQRFGRETQYF. The chain has TRBV2 and TRBJ2-5; D not certain. Per germline, CDR1 SNHLY and CDR2 FYNNEI. V gave up 7 bases and J gave up 4 bases, with 22 bases separating them. This CDR3 region has 16 residues.

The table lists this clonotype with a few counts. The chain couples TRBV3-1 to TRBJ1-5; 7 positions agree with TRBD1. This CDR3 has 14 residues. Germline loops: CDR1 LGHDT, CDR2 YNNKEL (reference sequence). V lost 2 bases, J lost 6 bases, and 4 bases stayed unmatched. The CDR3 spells CASSQQGGGQPQHF. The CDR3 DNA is TGTGCCAGCAGCCAACAGGGGGGCGGTCAGCCCCAGCATTTT.

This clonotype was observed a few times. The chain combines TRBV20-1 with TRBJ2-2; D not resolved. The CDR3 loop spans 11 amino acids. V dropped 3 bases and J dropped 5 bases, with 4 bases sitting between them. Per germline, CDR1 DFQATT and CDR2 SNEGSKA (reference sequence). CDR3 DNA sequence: TGCAGTGCTAGGGGGACCGGGGAGCTGTTTTTT. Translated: CSARGTGELFF.

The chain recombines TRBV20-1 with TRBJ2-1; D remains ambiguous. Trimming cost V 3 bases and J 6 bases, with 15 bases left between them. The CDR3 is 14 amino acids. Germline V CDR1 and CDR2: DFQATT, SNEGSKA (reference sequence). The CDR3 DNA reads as TGCAGTGCTAGTGACAATTCTTGGGGCAATGAGCAGTTCTTC. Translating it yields CSASDNSWGNEQFF.

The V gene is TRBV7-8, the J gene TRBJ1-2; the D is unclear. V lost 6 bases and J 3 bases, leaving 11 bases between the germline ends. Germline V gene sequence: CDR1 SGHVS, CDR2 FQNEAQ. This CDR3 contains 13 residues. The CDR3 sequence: CASSRSPDYGYTF. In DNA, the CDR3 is TGTGCCAGCAGTCGGTCCCCGGACTATGGCTACACCTTC.

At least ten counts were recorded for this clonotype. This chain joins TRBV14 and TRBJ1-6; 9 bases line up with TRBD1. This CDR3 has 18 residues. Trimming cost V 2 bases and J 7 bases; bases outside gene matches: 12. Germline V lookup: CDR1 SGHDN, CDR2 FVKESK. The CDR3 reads CASSQRPFRTGDNSPLHF. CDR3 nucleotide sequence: TGTGCCAGCAGCCAACGCCCCTTTCGGACAGGGGACAATTCACCCCTCCACTTT.

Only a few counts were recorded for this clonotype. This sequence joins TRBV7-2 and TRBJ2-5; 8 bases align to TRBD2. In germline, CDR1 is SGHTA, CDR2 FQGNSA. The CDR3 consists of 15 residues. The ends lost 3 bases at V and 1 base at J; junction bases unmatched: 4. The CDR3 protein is CASSFLAGRQETQYF. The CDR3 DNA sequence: TGTGCCAGCAGCTTCCTAGCGGGCCGCCAAGAGACCCAGTACTTC.

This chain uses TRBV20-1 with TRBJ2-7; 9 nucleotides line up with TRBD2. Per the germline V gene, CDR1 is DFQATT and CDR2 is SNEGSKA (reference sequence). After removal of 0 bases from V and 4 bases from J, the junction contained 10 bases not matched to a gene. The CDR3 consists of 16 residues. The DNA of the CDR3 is TGCAGTGCTAGAGATGTCGGGCTAGCGGGAAGGTACGAGCAGTACTTC. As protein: CSARDVGLAGRYEQYF.

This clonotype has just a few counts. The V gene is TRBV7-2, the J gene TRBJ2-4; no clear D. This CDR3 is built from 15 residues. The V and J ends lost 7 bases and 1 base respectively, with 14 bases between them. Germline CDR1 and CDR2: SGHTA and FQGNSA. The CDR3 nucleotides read TGTGCCAGCAATCTAGGCAGTACGGCCAAAAACATTCAGTACTTC. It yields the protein CASNLGSTAKNIQYF.

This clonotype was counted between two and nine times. The CDR3 nucleotides are TGTGCCAGCAGTCAAAGCGAGGCAGATGAGCAGTTCTTC. It encodes CASSQSEADEQFF. The genes are TRBV3-1 and TRBJ2-1, with unresolved D. This CDR3 has 13 amino acids. Germline-derived CDR1 and CDR2 are LGHDT and YNNKEL (reference sequence). Trimming took 6 bases from V and 8 from J, leaving 14 bases between them.

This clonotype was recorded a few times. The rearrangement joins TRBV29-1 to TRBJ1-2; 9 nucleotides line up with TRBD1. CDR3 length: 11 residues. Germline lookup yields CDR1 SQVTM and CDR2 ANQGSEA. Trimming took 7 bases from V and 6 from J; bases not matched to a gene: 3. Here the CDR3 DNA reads TGCAGCGCTACAGGGGGCGATGGCTACACCTTC. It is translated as CSATGGDGYTF. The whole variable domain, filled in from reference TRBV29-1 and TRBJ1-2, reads SAVISQKPSRDICQRGTSLTIQCQVDSQVTMMFWYRQQPGQSLTLIATANQGSEATYESGFVIDKFPISRPNLTFSTLTVSNMSPEDSSIYLCSATGGDGYTFGSGTRLTVV.

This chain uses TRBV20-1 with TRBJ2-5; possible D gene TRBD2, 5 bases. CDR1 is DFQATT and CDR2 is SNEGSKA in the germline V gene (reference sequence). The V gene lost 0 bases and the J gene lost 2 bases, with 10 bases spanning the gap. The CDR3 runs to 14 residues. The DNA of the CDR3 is TGCAGTGCTAGAGATCCCGGGGTTCAAGAGACCCAGTACTTC. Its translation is CSARDPGVQETQYF.

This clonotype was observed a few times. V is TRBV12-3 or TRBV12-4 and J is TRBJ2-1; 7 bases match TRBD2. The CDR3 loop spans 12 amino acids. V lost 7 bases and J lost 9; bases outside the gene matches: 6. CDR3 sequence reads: CASNPAGFEQFF. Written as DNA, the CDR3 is TGTGCCAGCAATCCAGCGGGATTTGAGCAGTTCTTC.

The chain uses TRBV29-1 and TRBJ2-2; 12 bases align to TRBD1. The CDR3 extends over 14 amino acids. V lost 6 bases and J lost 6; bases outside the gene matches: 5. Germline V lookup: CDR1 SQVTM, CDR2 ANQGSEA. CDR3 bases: TGCAGCGTCGGGACAGGGGGCGTAGCCGGGGAGCTGTTTTTT. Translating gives CSVGTGGVAGELFF.

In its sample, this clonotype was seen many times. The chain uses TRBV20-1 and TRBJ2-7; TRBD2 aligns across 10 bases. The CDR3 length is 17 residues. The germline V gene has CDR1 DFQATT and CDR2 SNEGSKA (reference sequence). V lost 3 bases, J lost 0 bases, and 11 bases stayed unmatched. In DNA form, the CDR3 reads TGCAGTGCTAGTCCCAAAGGACTAGCGGCCAGCTCCTACGAGCAGTACTTC. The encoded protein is CSASPKGLAASSYEQYF.

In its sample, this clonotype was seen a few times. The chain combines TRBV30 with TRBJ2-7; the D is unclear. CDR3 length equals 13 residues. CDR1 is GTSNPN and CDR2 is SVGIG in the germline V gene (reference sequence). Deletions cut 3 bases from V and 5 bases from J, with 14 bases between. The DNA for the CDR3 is TGTGCCTGGAGCTCCCGGGCCCCCCACGAGCAGTACTTC. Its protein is CAWSSRAPHEQYF. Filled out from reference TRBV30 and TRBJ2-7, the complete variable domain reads SQTIHQWPATLVQPVGSPLSLECTVEGTSNPNLYWYRQAAGRGLQLLFYSVGIGQISSEVPQNLSASRPQDRQFILSSKKLLLSDSGFYLCAWSSRAPHEQYFGPGTRLTVT.

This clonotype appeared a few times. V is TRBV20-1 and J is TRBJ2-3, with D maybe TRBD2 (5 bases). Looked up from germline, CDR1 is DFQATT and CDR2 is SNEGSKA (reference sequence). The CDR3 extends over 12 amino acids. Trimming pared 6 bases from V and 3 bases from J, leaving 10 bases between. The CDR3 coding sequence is TGCAGTGCCCGGAGGCGAACAGATACGCAGTATTTT. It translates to CSARRRTDTQYF.

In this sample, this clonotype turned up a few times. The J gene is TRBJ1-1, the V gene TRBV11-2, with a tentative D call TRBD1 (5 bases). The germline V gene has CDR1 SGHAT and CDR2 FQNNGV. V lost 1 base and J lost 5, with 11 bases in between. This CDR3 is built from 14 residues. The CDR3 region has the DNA TGTGCCAGCAGCTTAGGGGGCCGGCCTACTGAAGCTTTCTTT. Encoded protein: CASSLGGRPTEAFF.

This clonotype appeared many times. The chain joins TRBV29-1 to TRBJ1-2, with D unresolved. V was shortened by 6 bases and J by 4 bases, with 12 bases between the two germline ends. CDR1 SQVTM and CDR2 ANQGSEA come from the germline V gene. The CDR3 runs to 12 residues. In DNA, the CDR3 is TGCAGCGTCGGAGGGCAGATCTATGGCTACACCTTC. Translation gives CSVGGQIYGYTF.

In DNA form, the CDR3 reads TGTGCCGGGACAGGGGGCGGGACAGATACGCAGTATTTT. It codes for CAGTGGGTDTQYF. The chain uses TRBV7-2 and TRBJ2-3; 12 nucleotides align to TRBD1. J lost 3 bases, V lost 11 bases, and 3 bases had no gene match. CDR1 is SGHTA, CDR2 FQGNSA, per germline. The CDR3 has 13 amino acids.

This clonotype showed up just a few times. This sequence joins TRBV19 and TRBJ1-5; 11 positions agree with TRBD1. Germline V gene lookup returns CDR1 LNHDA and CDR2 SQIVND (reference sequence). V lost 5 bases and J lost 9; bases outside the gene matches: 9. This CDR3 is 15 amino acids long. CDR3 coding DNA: TGTGCCAGTAGTTTAAGGGGACAGGGGGTTCCGCCCCAGCATTTT. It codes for CASSLRGQGVPPQHF. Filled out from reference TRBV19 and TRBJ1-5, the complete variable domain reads DGGITQSPKYLFRKEGQNVTLSCEQNLNHDAMYWYRQDPGQGLRLIYYSQIVNDFQKGDIAEGYSVSREKKESFPLTVTSAQKNPTAFYLCASSLRGQGVPPQHFGDGTRLSIL.

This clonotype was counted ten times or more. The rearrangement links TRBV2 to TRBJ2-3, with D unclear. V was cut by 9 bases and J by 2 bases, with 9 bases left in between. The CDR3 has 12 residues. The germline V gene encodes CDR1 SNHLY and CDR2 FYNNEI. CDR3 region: CASKPDTDTQYF. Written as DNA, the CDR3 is TGTGCCAGTAAGCCGGACACAGATACGCAGTATTTT.

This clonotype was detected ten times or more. For the CDR3, the DNA is TGCAGTGCCGACCTAGCGGGAGGGCGTGTACACGAGCAGTACTTC. It translates to CSADLAGGRVHEQYF. The genes are TRBV20-1 and TRBJ2-7; TRBD2 matches 12 bases. With V trimmed by 6 bases and J by 5 bases, 11 bases remained unmatched. The CDR3 length is 15 residues. CDR1 DFQATT and CDR2 SNEGSKA come from the germline V gene (reference sequence).